This TCR beta chain was observed in a study of blood T cell repertoires in COVID-19. Enrollment of patients from Seattle took place during active infection, with longitudinal follow-up. The CDR3 loop spans 18 amino acids. V dropped 1 base and J dropped 1; count of bases not matched to a gene: 10. In germline, CDR1 is SGHRS, CDR2 YFSETQ. Method: immunoSEQ multiplex PCR; TCRdb's copy keeps in-frame clones and lacks some. This sample has 200,000 to 250,000 clones; approximately 90% occur once, and the top ten carry over 0.75%. V and J are TRBV5-1 and TRBJ2-1; TRBD2 aligns across 8 bases. The sample taken for sequencing was peripheral blood. This clonotype was obtained from a man between 60 and 70 years old with COVID-19, enrolled during active disease. CDR3 region: CASSLFASSGVSYNEQFF. CDR3 nucleotides: TGCGCCAGCAGCTTGTTTGCGAGTAGCGGGGTTTCCTACAATGAGCAGTTCTTC.